These T cell receptor beta chains were read from a single sample in a study of cytomegalovirus exposure and HLA in healthy donors. Clones were read by immunoSEQ multiplex PCR, and TCRdb kept only the in-frame ones, dropping some. Altogether more than 85,000 clones are present, nearly 80% being singletons, with the ten largest covering approximately 1.2%. Material: PBMCs. The origin of the receptors is a woman under 40 in good health and CMV-seronegative. CDR3s include the opening cysteine and the closing phenylalanine or tryptophan. Each record gives: J gene, D gene, V gene, clone size, CDR3 protein, CDR3 DNA. D genes are given only for firm matches. The size entry is marked missing in some rows and otherwise reads once, few, many or a size class.

TRBJ2-5,TRBD2,TRBV14,.,CASSQGSGAGGPRETQYF,TGTGCCAGCAGCCAAGGCTCAGGAGCGGGAGGGCCCCGTGAGACCCAGTACTTC
TRBJ1-1,.,TRBV9,.,CASSAPPQGFTEAFF,TGTGCCAGCAGCGCCCCGCCCCAGGGTTTCACTGAAGCTTTCTTT
TRBJ2-1,.,TRBV19,.,CASSIVSQYNEQFF,TGTGCCAGTAGTATAGTAAGCCAATACAATGAGCAGTTCTTC
TRBJ1-6,.,TRBV28,few,CASRSGTPENSPLHF,TGTGCCAGCAGATCCGGGACACCTGAAAATTCACCCCTCCACTTT
TRBJ1-1,TRBD1,TRBV28,.,CASSSDRANTEAFF,TGTGCCAGCAGCTCGGACAGGGCGAACACTGAAGCTTTCTTT
TRBJ1-1,.,TRBV6-1,.,CASTYRGSNTEAFF,TGTGCCAGCACCTACCGGGGAAGCAACACTGAAGCTTTCTTT
TRBJ1-1,.,TRBV25-1,.,CASSDRLDRNTEAFF,TGTGCCAGCAGTGACCGATTGGACAGAAACACTGAAGCTTTCTTT
TRBJ1-2,.,TRBV11-2,.,CASSLGFSGDGYTF,TGTGCCAGCAGCTTAGGATTTTCAGGGGATGGCTACACCTTC
TRBJ1-5,TRBD1,TRBV28,.,CASRPGTVRNQPQHF,TGTGCCAGCAGGCCCGGGACAGTCCGCAATCAGCCCCAGCATTTT
TRBJ2-4,TRBD2,TRBV7-2,.,CASSYNPLGGGGNIQYF,TGTGCCAGCAGCTACAATCCGCTGGGCGGGGGGGGAAACATTCAGTACTTC
TRBJ1-1,.,TRBV4-3,.,CASSQDRQAGNTEAFF,TGCGCCAGCAGCCAAGATCGCCAGGCAGGGAACACTGAAGCTTTCTTT
TRBJ1-1,.,TRBV6-5,.,CASSYWAPGNTEAFF,TGTGCCAGCAGTTATTGGGCGCCCGGGAACACTGAAGCTTTCTTT
TRBJ2-1,.,TRBV5-1,once,CASSLVVHEQFF,TGCGCCAGCAGCTTGGTAGTCCATGAGCAGTTCTTC
TRBJ2-3,TRBD1,TRBV4-3,.,CASSSSGQGATDTQYF,TGCGCCAGCAGCTCCTCCGGACAGGGAGCGACAGATACGCAGTATTTT
TRBJ1-3,.,TRBV6-5,once,CASSSKHRISGNTIYF,TGTGCCAGCAGTTCAAAACACAGGATCTCTGGAAACACCATATATTTT
TRBJ2-7,TRBD1,TRBV4-3,.,CASSPGTGVEYEQYF,TGCGCCAGCAGCCCCGGGACAGGGGTTGAGTACGAGCAGTACTTC
TRBJ2-3,.,TRBV10-3,.,CAISESAGVTGDTQYF,TGTGCCATCAGTGAGTCGGCAGGAGTTACGGGGGATACGCAGTATTTT
TRBJ2-1,TRBD2,TRBV18,.,CASSPPGLAGGHEQFF,TGTGCCAGCTCACCACCGGGACTAGCGGGAGGCCATGAGCAGTTCTTC
TRBJ1-5,.,TRBV28,.,CASIRENGPQHF,TGTGCCAGCATTAGGGAGAACGGGCCCCAGCATTTT
TRBJ2-5,TRBD1,TRBV28,once,CASNTNRGPGETQYF,TGTGCCAGCAACACGAACAGGGGTCCGGGGGAGACCCAGTACTTC
TRBJ2-1,TRBD2,TRBV7-3,.,CASSRSGGAYNEQFF,TGTGCCAGCAGCCGGAGCGGGGGGGCCTACAATGAGCAGTTCTTC
TRBJ1-6,.,TRBV9,.,CASSVDEFSSYNSPLHF,TGTGCCAGCAGCGTAGATGAGTTTAGCTCCTATAATTCACCCCTCCACTTT
TRBJ1-6,.,TRBV4-1,.,CASSQEATGGNSPLHF,TGCGCCAGCAGCCAAGAGGCAACGGGTGGTAATTCACCCCTCCACTTT
TRBJ1-1,TRBD1,TRBV14,.,CASSQNRGFSEAFF,TGTGCCAGCAGCCAGAACAGGGGTTTCTCTGAAGCTTTCTTT
TRBJ2-7,TRBD2,TRBV15,.,CATSRGGLAGEGGNYEQYF,TGTGCCACCAGCAGAGGCGGCCTAGCGGGAGAAGGAGGGAACTACGAGCAGTACTTC
TRBJ1-1,.,TRBV28,.,CASSGSRGGPMNTEAFF,TGTGCCAGCAGCGGTTCTCGGGGAGGCCCTATGAACACTGAAGCTTTCTTT
TRBJ2-2,.,TRBV7-6,.,CASSLKATRQNTGELFF,TGTGCCAGCAGCTTAAAGGCAACCCGACAGAACACCGGGGAGCTGTTTTTT
TRBJ2-7,TRBD2,TRBV19,.,CASSTGLAGYEQYF,TGTGCCAGTAGTACAGGACTAGCGGGCTACGAGCAGTACTTC
TRBJ2-4,.,TRBV6-5,.,CASSYSKTVKNIQYF,TGTGCCAGCAGTTACTCGAAGACAGTCAAAAACATTCAGTACTTC
TRBJ2-3,.,TRBV7-8,.,CASSLSHRGTDTQYF,TGTGCCAGCAGCTTATCCCACAGAGGCACAGATACGCAGTATTTT
TRBJ1-5,.,TRBV7-8,.,CASSLSSGYPNQPQHF,TGTGCCAGCAGCTTAAGCTCGGGGTATCCCAATCAGCCCCAGCATTTT
TRBJ2-1,.,TRBV2,.,CASCNSISSYEQFF,TGTGCCAGCTGTAACTCCATTAGTTCCTATGAGCAGTTCTTC
TRBJ1-1,.,TRBV5-8,.,CASSLYGANTEAFF,TGTGCCAGCAGCTTATACGGAGCGAACACTGAAGCTTTCTTT
TRBJ2-7,TRBD1,TRBV6-1,.,CASVRGHGEQYF,TGTGCCAGTGTTAGGGGGCACGGCGAGCAGTACTTC
TRBJ2-3,TRBD2,TRBV10-1,few,CASSGELAGGNTDTQYF,TGCGCCAGCAGTGGAGAGCTAGCGGGGGGCAACACAGATACGCAGTATTTT
TRBJ1-1,TRBD1,TRBV12-5,.,CASGGTGGRTEAFF,TGTGCTAGTGGGGGGACAGGGGGCAGGACTGAAGCTTTCTTT
TRBJ2-7,TRBD2,TRBV2,once,CAGRPGLAAYEQYF,TGTGCCGGGAGGCCGGGCCTAGCGGCCTACGAGCAGTACTTC
TRBJ1-2,.,TRBV6-4,.,CASSPRDSGVGYTF,TGTGCCAGCAGTCCCAGGGACTCGGGGGTCGGCTACACCTTC
TRBJ2-3,TRBD1,TRBV5-4,.,CASSPLTGGSTDTQYF,TGTGCCAGCAGCCCACTCACAGGGGGAAGCACAGATACGCAGTATTTT
TRBJ2-7,.,TRBV28,.,CASSSAGASYEQYF,TGTGCCAGCAGTTCGGCGGGGGCCTCCTACGAGCAGTACTTC
TRBJ1-1,.,TRBV7-2,.,CASSSRFQAFF,TGTGCCAGCAGCTCCCGGTTCCAAGCTTTCTTT
TRBJ2-7,TRBD1,TRBV6-6,many,CASSNDRGQGYEQYF,TGTGCCAGCAGTAATGACAGGGGTCAAGGCTACGAGCAGTACTTC
TRBJ1-2,.,TRBV29-1,.,CSVVLYGLQVAPWDYGYTF,TGCAGCGTCGTCCTGTATGGTTTACAGGTTGCACCTTGGGACTATGGCTACACCTTC
TRBJ2-1,.,TRBV4-2,.,CASSQDTPGGAIYNEQFF,TGTGCCAGCAGCCAAGATACTCCCGGCGGGGCAATCTACAATGAGCAGTTCTTC
TRBJ1-3,.,TRBV6-1,.,CASKGVRTSGNTIYF,TGTGCCAGCAAGGGGGTGAGGACCTCTGGAAACACCATATATTTT
TRBJ2-7,.,TRBV6-5,.,CASSYGQSGEQYF,TGTGCCAGCAGTTACGGACAGAGCGGCGAGCAGTACTTC
TRBJ1-1,.,TRBV13,few,CASRIRGKGTEAFF,TGTGCCAGCAGAATCAGGGGAAAGGGCACTGAAGCTTTCTTT
TRBJ2-3,.,TRBV5-6,.,CASSPPGAGGTDTQYF,TGTGCCAGCAGCCCCCCTGGGGCAGGGGGCACAGATACGCAGTATTTT
TRBJ1-5,.,TRBV29-1,once,CSVAADSLNQPQHF,TGCAGCGTTGCAGCGGACAGCCTAAATCAGCCCCAGCATTTT
TRBJ2-3,.,TRBV29-1,.,CSVEVAASDTQYF,TGCAGCGTTGAGGTAGCAGCCTCAGATACGCAGTATTTT
TRBJ2-7,.,TRBV6-5,.,CASSYPNHEQYF,TGTGCCAGCAGTTACCCCAACCACGAGCAGTACTTC